This TCR beta chain was documented in a study of blood T cell repertoires in COVID-19. Trimming took off 0 bases at V and 8 bases at J, with 10 bases between the two ends. The CDR3 is 13 residues long. Germline CDR1 reads LGHDT; CDR2 reads YNNKEL (reference sequence). There are a few counts of this clone. Repertoires were generated with immunoSEQ multiplex PCR, while TCRdb's copy carries only in-frame clones and drops some. The table includes about 160,000 clones, around nine tenths detected once. Sequencing was done on a sample of peripheral blood. This chain uses TRBV3-1 (or the pseudogene TRBV3-2) with TRBJ1-2; no definite D call. The sequence derives from a woman aged 70-85 years with COVID-19, enrolled during active disease. The CDR3 coding sequence is TGTGCCAGCAGCCAAGATGGCCCGGGAGGCTACACCTTC. Protein product: CASSQDGPGGYTF.